These 15 T cell receptor beta chains originate from one sample sequenced in a study of CD8+ T cells in alopecia areata. The treatment here: oral pan-JAK inhibitor, 5-10 mg twice daily. Sequencing relied on a cDNA template that was reverse transcribed from extracted RNA. Sequenced by immunoSEQ multiplex PCR; TCRdb stores in-frame clones only, minus some. The data contain 150,000 to 200,000 clones, around three fifths of them seen just once; the ten biggest clones take up roughly 1.3%. Sequencing used CD4+ T cells sorted from blood, obtained around week 50, from a patient treated with tofacitinib. The receptors come from a human donor with alopecia areata.

This chain joins TRBV11-3 and TRBJ1-5, with 8 nucleotides matching TRBD1. Germline V gene data show CDR1 as SGHNT and CDR2 as YENEEA. CDR3 length: 16 residues. The junction had 11 bases not matched to a gene; V was cut back by 4 bases and J by 6 bases. The CDR3 bases are TGTGCCAGCAGCTGGGGAGGACAGGGTAGATGTCAGCCCCAGCATTTT. It yields the protein CASSWGGQGRCQPQHF.

This chain uses TRBV25-1 with TRBJ2-7; TRBD1 matches 9 bases. Unmatched junction bases numbered 1, after V lost 4 bases and J lost 0 bases. The length of the CDR3 is 14 residues. The germline V gene encodes CDR1 MGHDK and CDR2 SYGVNS. Written as DNA, the CDR3 is TGTGCCAGCAGTGCGACAGGGGGCTCCTACGAGCAGTACTTC. This gives the protein CASSATGGSYEQYF.

The CDR3 nucleotides are TGCGCCAGCAGCTTAGGCACGGCCTCCCCCGAGCAGTACTTC. Residues: CASSLGTASPEQYF. The rearrangement uses TRBV5-1 and TRBJ2-7; D unresolved. Germline V gives CDR1 SGHRS, CDR2 YFSETQ. Trimming took off 2 bases at V and 6 bases at J, with 15 bases between the two ends. The CDR3 is made up of 14 amino acids.

The V call is TRBV27, the J call TRBJ1-5, with 9 positions matching TRBD1. Germline CDR1 MNHEY, CDR2 SMNVEV (reference sequence). V gave up 5 bases and J gave up 2 bases; unmatched junction bases: 7. The CDR3 has 16 amino acids. The CDR3 sequence: CASSPGDRVGNQPQHF. The CDR3 DNA is TGTGCCAGCAGTCCGGGGGACAGGGTGGGCAATCAGCCCCAGCATTTT.

About this clone: An end of the junction differs from the germline gene, which may be a read error. V usage is TRBV2 and J usage is TRBJ1-1; maybe TRBD1 (5 bases). This CDR3 region has 9 residues. Germline V gene sequence: CDR1 SNHLY, CDR2 FYNNEI. The CDR3 spells CASSGLGHF. The CDR3 bases are TGTGCCAGCAGTGGACTCGGACACTTT.

This clone was counted a single time. This sequence joins TRBV4-3 and TRBJ2-6, with a weak D call TRBD2 (7 bases). CDR3 length equals 16 residues. Trimming removed 0 bases from V and 4 bases from J, with 10 bases in between. CDR1 and CDR2 from the germline V gene are LGHNA and YSLEER. CDR3 amino acids: CASSQEGGRGANVLTF. DNA for the CDR3: TGCGCCAGCAGCCAAGAGGGGGGGCGAGGGGCCAACGTCCTGACTTTC.

This clone appeared a single time. The chain joins TRBV27 to TRBJ1-5; TRBD1 is a possible D gene (5 bases). The germline gives CDR1 MNHEY, CDR2 SMNVEV (reference sequence). The V and J ends lost 4 bases and 2 bases respectively, with 15 bases between them. The CDR3 length is 16 residues. In nucleotides, the CDR3 is TGTGCCAGCAGTTCCCTAAAGTCGGGGGGCAATCAGCCCCAGCATTTT. It is translated as CASSSLKSGGNQPQHF.

The rearrangement joins TRBV11-2 to TRBJ2-4; D is unresolved. Looked up from germline, CDR1 is SGHAT and CDR2 is FQNNGV. This CDR3 comprises 13 residues. Trimming cost V 3 bases and J 8 bases, with 11 bases left between them. CDR3 in amino acids: CASSFWPGDIQYF. The DNA for the CDR3 is TGTGCCAGCAGCTTTTGGCCGGGTGACATTCAGTACTTC.

The chain recombines TRBV11-1 with TRBJ1-2; tentatively, D is TRBD1 (5 bases). Deletions cut 3 bases from V and 7 bases from J, with 9 bases between. This CDR3 spans 12 amino acids. Germline CDR1 and CDR2: SGHAT and FQDESV (reference sequence). The CDR3 nucleotides are TGTGCCAGCAGCTTTAAAAGGGGTGGCTACACCTTC. This codes for CASSFKRGGYTF.

This clone was seen a handful of times. The chain combines TRBV6-6 with TRBJ1-2; D is unresolved. Germline loops: CDR1 MNHNY, CDR2 SVGAGI (reference sequence). Trimming stripped 6 bases from V and 8 bases from J, with 16 bases between. The CDR3 is 13 amino acids. As DNA, the CDR3 is TGTGCCAGCAGACCGGACGACCGCGGCGGCTACACCTTC. Its protein product is CASRPDDRGGYTF.

CDR3 loop: CAWSVLVNNEQFF. Written as DNA, the CDR3 is TGTGCCTGGAGTGTACTTGTTAACAATGAGCAGTTCTTC. This chain links TRBV30 with TRBJ2-1; D unclear. V lost 0 bases and J lost 5, with 8 bases in between. The length of the CDR3 is 13 residues. Germline V gene sequence: CDR1 GTSNPN, CDR2 SVGIG (reference sequence).

Comment on this clone: In the same sample, other DNA sequences code for this CDR3. In nucleotides, the CDR3 is TGTGCCAGCAGCTTGAATGCGGGGGGAATAGATACGCAGTATTTT. The encoded protein is CASSLNAGGIDTQYF. The rearrangement uses TRBV5-6 and TRBJ2-3; 8 bases are a match to TRBD2. There are 15 residues in the CDR3. V dropped 1 base and J dropped 5; count of bases not matched to a gene: 6. Germline assignment: CDR1 SGHDT and CDR2 YYEEEE.

J is TRBJ2-3 and V is TRBV4-2; tentative D call: TRBD2 (7 bases). Per germline, CDR1 LGHNA and CDR2 YNFKEQ. The CDR3 spans 15 residues. Trimming stripped 0 bases from V and 6 bases from J, with 13 bases between. The CDR3 spells CASSQEGGGPDTQYF. For the CDR3, the DNA is TGTGCCAGCAGCCAAGAGGGCGGGGGCCCCGATACGCAGTATTTT.

This clone was observed a handful of times. The J gene is TRBJ2-7, the V gene TRBV19, with D possibly being TRBD2 (5 bases). Germline V gene sequence: CDR1 LNHDA, CDR2 SQIVND (reference sequence). The CDR3 length is 15 residues. V lost 5 bases, J lost 2 bases, and 16 bases lay in between. The chain's CDR3 is CASSVVRTGTYEQYF. DNA for the CDR3: TGTGCCAGTAGTGTAGTTAGGACGGGAACCTACGAGCAGTACTTC.

V usage is TRBV5-6 and J usage is TRBJ1-6; TRBD1 aligns across 7 bases. V lost 4 bases to trimming and J lost 4 bases; unmatched junction nucleotides: 5. This CDR3 comprises 15 residues. From germline, CDR1 is SGHDT and CDR2 YYEEEE. The CDR3 DNA sequence: TGTGCCAGCAGCGTACCGGGACAGTATAATTCACCCCTCCACTTT. The encoded protein is CASSVPGQYNSPLHF.